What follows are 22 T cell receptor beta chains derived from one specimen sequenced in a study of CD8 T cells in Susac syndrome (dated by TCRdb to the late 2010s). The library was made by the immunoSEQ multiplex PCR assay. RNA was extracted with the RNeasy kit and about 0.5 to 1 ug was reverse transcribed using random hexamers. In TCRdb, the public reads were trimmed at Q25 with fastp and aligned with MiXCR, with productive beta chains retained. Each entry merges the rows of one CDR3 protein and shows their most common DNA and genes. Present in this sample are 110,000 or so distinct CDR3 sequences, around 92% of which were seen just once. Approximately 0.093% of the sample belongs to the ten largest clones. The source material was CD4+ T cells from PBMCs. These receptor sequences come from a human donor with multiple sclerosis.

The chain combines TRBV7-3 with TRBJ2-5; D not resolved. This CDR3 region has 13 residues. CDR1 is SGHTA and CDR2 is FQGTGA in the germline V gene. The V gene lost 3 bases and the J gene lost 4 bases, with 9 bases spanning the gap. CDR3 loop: CASSFGVRETQYF. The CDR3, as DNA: TGTGCCAGCAGCTTCGGAGTCCGAGAGACCCAGTACTTC.

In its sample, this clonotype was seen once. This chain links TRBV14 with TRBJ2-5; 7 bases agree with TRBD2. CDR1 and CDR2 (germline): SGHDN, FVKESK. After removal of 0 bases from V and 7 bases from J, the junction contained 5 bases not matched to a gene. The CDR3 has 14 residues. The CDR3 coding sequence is TGTGCCAGCAGCCAAGATGCGGGGGTTGCGACCCAGTACTTC. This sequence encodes CASSQDAGVATQYF.

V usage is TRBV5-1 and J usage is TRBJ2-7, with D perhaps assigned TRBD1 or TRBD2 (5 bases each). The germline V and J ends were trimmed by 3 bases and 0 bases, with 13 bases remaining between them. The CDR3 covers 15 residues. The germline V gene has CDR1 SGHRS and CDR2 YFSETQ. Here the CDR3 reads CASSSPGTLSYEQYF. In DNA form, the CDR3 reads TGCGCCAGCAGCTCCCCCGGGACCCTCTCCTACGAGCAGTACTTC. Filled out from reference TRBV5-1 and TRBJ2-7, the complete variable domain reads KAGVTQTPRYLIKTRGQQVTLSCSPISGHRSVSWYQQTPGQGLQFLFEYFSETQRNKGNFPGRFSGRQFSNSRSEMNVSTLELGDSALYLCASSSPGTLSYEQYFGPGTRLTVT.

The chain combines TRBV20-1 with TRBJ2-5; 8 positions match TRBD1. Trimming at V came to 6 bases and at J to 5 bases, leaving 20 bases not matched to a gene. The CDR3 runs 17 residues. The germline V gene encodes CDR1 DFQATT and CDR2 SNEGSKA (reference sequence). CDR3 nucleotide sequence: TGCAGTGCCGGCCGAGGACAGGGCATTGGGTCTAGGGAGACCCAGTACTTC. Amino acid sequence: CSAGRGQGIGSRETQYF.

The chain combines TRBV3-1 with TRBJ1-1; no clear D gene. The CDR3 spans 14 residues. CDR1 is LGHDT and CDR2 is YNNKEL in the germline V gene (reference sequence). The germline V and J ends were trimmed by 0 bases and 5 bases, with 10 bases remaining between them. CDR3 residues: CASSQDSGRTEAFF. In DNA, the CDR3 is TGTGCCAGCAGCCAAGATTCCGGGAGGACTGAAGCTTTCTTT.

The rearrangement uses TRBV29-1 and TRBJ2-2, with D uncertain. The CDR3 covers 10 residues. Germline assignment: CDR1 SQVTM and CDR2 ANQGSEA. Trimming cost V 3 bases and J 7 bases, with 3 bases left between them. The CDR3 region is CSVEVGELFF. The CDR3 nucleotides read TGCAGCGTTGAGGTCGGGGAGCTGTTTTTT.

Here the CDR3 reads CASSEYKEREEKLFF. The CDR3 coding sequence is TGTGCCAGCAGTGAATATAAAGAGAGGGAGGAAAAACTGTTTTTT. This rearrangement joins TRBV25-1 to TRBJ1-4; no firm D call. Trimming removed 0 bases from V and 8 bases from J, with 13 bases in between. The CDR3 covers 15 residues. Germline assignment: CDR1 MGHDK and CDR2 SYGVNS.

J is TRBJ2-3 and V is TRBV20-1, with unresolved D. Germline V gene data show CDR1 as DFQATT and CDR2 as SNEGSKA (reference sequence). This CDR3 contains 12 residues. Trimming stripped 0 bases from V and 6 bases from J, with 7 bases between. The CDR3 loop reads CSARDGRDTQYF. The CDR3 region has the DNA TGCAGTGCTAGAGATGGTCGTGATACGCAGTATTTT.

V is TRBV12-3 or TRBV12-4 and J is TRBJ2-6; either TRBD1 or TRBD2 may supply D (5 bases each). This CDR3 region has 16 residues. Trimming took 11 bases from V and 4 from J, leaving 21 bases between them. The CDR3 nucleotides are TGTGCCGCTACTAGGGGAAGACGTTCCGGGGCCAACGTCCTGACTTTC. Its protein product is CAATRGRRSGANVLTF.

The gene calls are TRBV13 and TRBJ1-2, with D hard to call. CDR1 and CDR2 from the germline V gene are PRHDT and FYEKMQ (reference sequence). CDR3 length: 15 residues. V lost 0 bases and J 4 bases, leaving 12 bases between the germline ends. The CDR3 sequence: CASSLGRRRSYGYTF. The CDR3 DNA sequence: TGTGCCAGCAGCTTAGGTAGGCGGCGGTCCTATGGCTACACCTTC.

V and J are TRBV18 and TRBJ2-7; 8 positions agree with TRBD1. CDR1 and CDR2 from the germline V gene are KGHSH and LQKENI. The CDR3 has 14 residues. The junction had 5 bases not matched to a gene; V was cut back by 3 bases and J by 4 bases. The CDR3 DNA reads TGTGCCAGCTCACCTCCGGGACAGGCTTACGAGCAGTACTTC. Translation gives CASSPPGQAYEQYF.

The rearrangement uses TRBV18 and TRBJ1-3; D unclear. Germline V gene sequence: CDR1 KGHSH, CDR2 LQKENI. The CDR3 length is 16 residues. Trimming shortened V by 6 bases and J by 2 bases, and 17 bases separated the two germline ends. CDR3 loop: CASSPPLGGPGNTIYF. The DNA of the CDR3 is TGTGCCAGCTCGCCTCCTTTGGGAGGGCCTGGAAACACCATATATTTT.

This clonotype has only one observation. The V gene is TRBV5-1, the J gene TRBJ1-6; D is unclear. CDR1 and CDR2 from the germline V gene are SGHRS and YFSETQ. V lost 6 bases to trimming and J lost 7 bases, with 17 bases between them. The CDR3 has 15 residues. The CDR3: CASTREWALNSPLHF. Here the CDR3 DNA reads TGCGCCAGCACCCGGGAGTGGGCGCTGAATTCACCCCTCCACTTT.

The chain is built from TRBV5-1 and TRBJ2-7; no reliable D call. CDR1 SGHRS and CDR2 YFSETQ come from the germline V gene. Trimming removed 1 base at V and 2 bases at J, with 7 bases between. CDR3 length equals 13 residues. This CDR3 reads CASSLTVTYEQYF. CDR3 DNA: TGCGCCAGCAGCTTGACGGTTACCTACGAGCAGTACTTC.

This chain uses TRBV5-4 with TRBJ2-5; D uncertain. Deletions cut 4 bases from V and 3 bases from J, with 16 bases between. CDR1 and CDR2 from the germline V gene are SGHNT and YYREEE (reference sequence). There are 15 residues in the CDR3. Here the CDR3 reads CASSLTPDQKETQYF. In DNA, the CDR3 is TGTGCCAGCAGCCTCACCCCGGACCAAAAAGAGACCCAGTACTTC.

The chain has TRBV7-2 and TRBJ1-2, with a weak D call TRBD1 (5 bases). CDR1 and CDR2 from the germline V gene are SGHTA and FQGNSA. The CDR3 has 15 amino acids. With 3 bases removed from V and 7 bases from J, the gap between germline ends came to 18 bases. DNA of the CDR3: TGTGCCAGCAGCTTCCGGGGGGTATCCGGGGTTGGCTACACCTTC. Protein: CASSFRGVSGVGYTF.

The CDR3 is CASSVDHRAAYVLSYTF. The CDR3 bases are TGTGCCAGCAGCGTAGACCATAGAGCGGCCTACGTTCTTAGCTACACCTTC. The chain recombines TRBV9 with TRBJ1-2, with unresolved D. This CDR3 is 17 amino acids long. Trimming stripped 0 bases from V and 9 bases from J, with 24 bases between. CDR1 and CDR2 from the germline V gene are SGDLS and YYNGEE.

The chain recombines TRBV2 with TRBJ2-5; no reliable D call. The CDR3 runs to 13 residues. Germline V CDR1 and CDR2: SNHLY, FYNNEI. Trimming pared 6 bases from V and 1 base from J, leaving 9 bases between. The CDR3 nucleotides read TGTGCCAGCAGGAGGTCCAGCCAAGAGACCCAGTACTTC. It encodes CASRRSSQETQYF.

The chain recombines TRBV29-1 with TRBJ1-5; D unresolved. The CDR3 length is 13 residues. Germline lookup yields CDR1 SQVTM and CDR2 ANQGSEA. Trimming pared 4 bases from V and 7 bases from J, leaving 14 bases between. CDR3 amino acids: CSVGDGREQPQHF. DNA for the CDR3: TGCAGCGTTGGCGACGGGAGGGAGCAGCCCCAGCATTTT.

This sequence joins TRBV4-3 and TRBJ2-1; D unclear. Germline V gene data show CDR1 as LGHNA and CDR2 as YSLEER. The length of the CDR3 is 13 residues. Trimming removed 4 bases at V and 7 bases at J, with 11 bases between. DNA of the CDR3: TGCGCCAGCAGCCGCGTAATAGGGAATGAGCAGTTCTTC. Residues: CASSRVIGNEQFF.

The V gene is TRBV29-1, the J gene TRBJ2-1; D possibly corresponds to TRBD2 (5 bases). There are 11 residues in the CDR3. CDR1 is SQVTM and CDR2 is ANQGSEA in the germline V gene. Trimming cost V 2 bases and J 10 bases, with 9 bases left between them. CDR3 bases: TGCAGCGTTGAAACGGGCGGGGAGCAGTTCTTC. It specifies CSVETGGEQFF.

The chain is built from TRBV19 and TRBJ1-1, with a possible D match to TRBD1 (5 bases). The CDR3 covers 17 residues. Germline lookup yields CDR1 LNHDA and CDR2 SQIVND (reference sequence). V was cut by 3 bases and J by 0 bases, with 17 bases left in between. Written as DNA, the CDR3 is TGTGCCAGTAGTATCCCAAGGGGCGCCCTCCTGAACACTGAAGCTTTCTTT. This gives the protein CASSIPRGALLNTEAFF.